A selection of T cell receptor beta chains follows, all from one sample in a study of cytomegalovirus exposure and HLA in healthy donors. Generated by immunoSEQ multiplex PCR, the TCRdb table keeps only in-frame clones and is missing some. The sample lists 110,000 to 150,000 clones; about four fifths were seen once. The sample comprised PBMCs. The origin of the receptors is a man between 25 and 39 years old in good health and CMV-seronegative. The CDR3 runs from the conserved cysteine through the conserved F or W. D genes are given only for firm matches. Rows may omit the clone size; those that give it use once, few, many or a size class.

CDR3: CASRPDRLWYGYTF
DNA: TGTGCCAGCAGACCTGACAGGTTATGGTATGGCTACACCTTC
D: -
J: TRBJ1-2
size: once
V: TRBV6-5

CDR3: CASTAPEGKLFF
DNA: TGTGCCAGCACCGCTCCCGAGGGAAAACTGTTTTTT
D: -
J: TRBJ1-4
size: few
V: TRBV28

CDR3: CASSSNGNEQFF
DNA: TGCGCCAGCAGCTCGAACGGCAATGAGCAGTTCTTC
D: -
J: TRBJ2-1
size: once
V: TRBV5-1

CDR3: CASSYSVVSGANVLTF
DNA: TGTGCCAGCAGTTACTCAGTAGTCTCTGGGGCCAACGTCCTGACTTTC
D: -
J: TRBJ2-6
size: once
V: TRBV6-5

CDR3: CAISNTGSLSNEQFF
DNA: TGTGCCATCAGCAACACAGGATCCCTTAGCAATGAGCAGTTCTTC
D: -
J: TRBJ2-1
size: few
V: TRBV10-3

CDR3: CASSVGGRTGGTNEQFF
DNA: TGTGCCAGCAGCGTAGGGGGAAGGACAGGGGGCACCAATGAGCAGTTCTTC
D: TRBD1
J: TRBJ2-1
size: -
V: TRBV9

CDR3: CASSLGQGGQEQYF
DNA: TGTGCCAGCAGCTTGGGACAGGGAGGACAAGAGCAGTACTTC
D: -
J: TRBJ2-7
size: -
V: TRBV5-6

CDR3: CASSEDSYQPQNF
DNA: TGTGCCAGCAGTGAAGACAGTTATCAGCCCCAGAATTTT
D: -
J: TRBJ1-5
size: -
V: TRBV6-1

CDR3: CASSLFGGGLVLDEQYF
DNA: TGCGCCAGCAGCTTGTTTGGGGGAGGGCTTGTTCTCGACGAGCAGTACTTC
D: TRBD2
J: TRBJ2-7
size: -
V: TRBV5-1

CDR3: CASGPLDRNRHGYTF
DNA: TGTGCTAGTGGGCCTTTGGACAGAAACCGTCATGGCTACACCTTC
D: -
J: TRBJ1-2
size: -
V: TRBV12-5

CDR3: CASSLEASGPQETQYF
DNA: TGCGCCAGCAGCTTGGAGGCTAGCGGTCCACAAGAGACCCAGTACTTC
D: TRBD2
J: TRBJ2-5
size: once
V: TRBV5-1

CDR3: CASSTRGLGGYTF
DNA: TGTGCCAGCAGTACCAGGGGTCTGGGTGGCTACACCTTC
D: -
J: TRBJ1-2
size: -
V: TRBV27

CDR3: CASSLQGANTEAFF
DNA: TGTGCCAGCAGCTTACAGGGGGCGAACACTGAAGCTTTCTTT
D: TRBD1
J: TRBJ1-1
size: -
V: TRBV7-9

CDR3: CASSYSTGRNEQFF
DNA: TGTGCCAGCAGTTACTCGACTGGGAGGAATGAGCAGTTCTTC
D: -
J: TRBJ2-1
size: few
V: TRBV6-6

CDR3: CAWSRGLLNYGYTF
DNA: TGTGCCTGGTCGCGGGGCCTATTAAACTATGGCTACACCTTC
D: -
J: TRBJ1-2
size: -
V: TRBV30

CDR3: CASSHIGLRGRGYSNQPQHF
DNA: TGTGCCAGCAGCCACATCGGACTTCGGGGCAGGGGATATAGCAATCAGCCCCAGCATTTT
D: -
J: TRBJ1-5
size: -
V: TRBV28

CDR3: CASSRAGQGHTGELFF
DNA: TGTGCCAGCAGCCGGGCGGGACAGGGACACACCGGGGAGCTGTTTTTT
D: TRBD1
J: TRBJ2-2
size: few
V: TRBV11-2

CDR3: CAISPAGASQPQHF
DNA: TGTGCCATCAGCCCCGCGGGGGCCAGTCAGCCCCAGCATTTT
D: -
J: TRBJ1-5
size: once
V: TRBV10-3

CDR3: CASSLPTGGEQFF
DNA: TGTGCCAGCAGTTTACCGACAGGGGGCGAGCAGTTCTTC
D: TRBD1
J: TRBJ2-1
size: few
V: TRBV28

CDR3: CASSEAQHDKRPQYF
DNA: TGTGCCAGCAGTGAAGCGCAGCACGACAAGAGACCCCAGTACTTC
D: -
J: TRBJ2-5
size: -
V: TRBV6-1

CDR3: CASSGSRSSEQFF
DNA: TGTGCCAGCTCCGGGTCCCGGAGTTCTGAGCAGTTCTTC
D: -
J: TRBJ2-1
size: -
V: TRBV27

CDR3: CASSEDRGYVYEQYF
DNA: TGTGCCAGCAGCGAGGACAGGGGCTATGTGTACGAGCAGTACTTC
D: TRBD1
J: TRBJ2-7
size: -
V: TRBV9

CDR3: CAISTGPGEQYF
DNA: TGTGCCATCAGTACCGGGCCAGGGGAGCAGTACTTC
D: -
J: TRBJ2-7
size: -
V: TRBV10-3

CDR3: CATSKAGTSLTGELFF
DNA: TGCGCCACCTCCAAAGCCGGGACTAGCCTCACCGGGGAGCTGTTTTTT
D: TRBD2
J: TRBJ2-2
size: -
V: TRBV10-2

CDR3: CASSVDRGNYGYTF
DNA: TGTGCCAGCAGCGTCGACAGGGGGAACTATGGCTACACCTTC
D: TRBD1
J: TRBJ1-2
size: -
V: TRBV9

CDR3: CSVTGTSDTEAFF
DNA: TGCAGCGTGACCGGGACATCCGACACTGAAGCTTTCTTT
D: -
J: TRBJ1-1
size: -
V: TRBV29-1

CDR3: CATFRGGGYTF
DNA: TGTGCCACCTTCAGAGGAGGGGGCTACACCTTC
D: -
J: TRBJ1-2
size: -
V: TRBV6-6

CDR3: CASSLGGSGRKTYEQYF
DNA: TGCGCCAGCAGCCTGGGGGGTAGCGGGAGGAAGACCTACGAGCAGTACTTC
D: TRBD2
J: TRBJ2-7
size: -
V: TRBV5-1

CDR3: CATTQGYNEQFF
DNA: TGTGCCACGACACAGGGATACAATGAGCAGTTCTTC
D: -
J: TRBJ2-1
size: -
V: TRBV27

CDR3: CASSLGQGGIGELFF
DNA: TGTGCCAGCAGCTTGGGCCAGGGAGGCATCGGGGAGCTGTTTTTT
D: -
J: TRBJ2-2
size: -
V: TRBV5-8

CDR3: CASSGRTDYEQYF
DNA: TGCGCCAGCAGCGGCCGGACAGATTACGAGCAGTACTTC
D: -
J: TRBJ2-7
size: -
V: TRBV5-1

CDR3: CASSLGRSGANVLTF
DNA: TGCGCCAGCAGCTTGGGGAGGAGCGGGGCCAACGTCCTGACTTTC
D: -
J: TRBJ2-6
size: -
V: TRBV5-1

CDR3: CASSFDAGGLAEAFF
DNA: TGTGCCAGCAGCTTCGATGCGGGGGGCTTGGCTGAAGCTTTCTTT
D: -
J: TRBJ1-1
size: -
V: TRBV7-9

CDR3: CASSEEGRSGVTYNEQFF
DNA: TGTGCCAGCAGTGAAGAAGGACGTAGCGGGGTAACCTACAATGAGCAGTTCTTC
D: TRBD2
J: TRBJ2-1
size: -
V: TRBV2

CDR3: CASSFTAGGLRETQYF
DNA: TGCGCCAGCAGCTTCACAGCGGGAGGGTTGAGGGAGACCCAGTACTTC
D: TRBD2
J: TRBJ2-5
size: once
V: TRBV5-1

CDR3: CASSQSPGLAGANEQFF
DNA: TGCGCCAGCAGCCAATCCCCGGGACTAGCGGGAGCAAATGAGCAGTTCTTC
D: TRBD2
J: TRBJ2-1
size: -
V: TRBV4-1

CDR3: CASNMPGLPYNEQFF
DNA: TGTGCCAGTAATATGCCGGGACTCCCTTACAATGAGCAGTTCTTC
D: -
J: TRBJ2-1
size: -
V: TRBV19

CDR3: CASSWGGFGALQETQYF
DNA: TGCGCCAGCAGCTGGGGGGGATTTGGGGCACTCCAAGAGACCCAGTACTTC
D: TRBD2
J: TRBJ2-5
size: -
V: TRBV5-1

CDR3: CASSPLAGGTTDTQYF
DNA: TGTGCCAGCTCACCTCTAGCGGGAGGGACCACAGATACGCAGTATTTT
D: TRBD2
J: TRBJ2-3
size: -
V: TRBV18

CDR3: CASSRQYEQYF
DNA: TGTGCCAGCAGCCGACAATACGAGCAGTACTTC
D: -
J: TRBJ2-7
size: -
V: TRBV7-9

CDR3: CASSQGTRTGSYEQYF
DNA: TGCGCCAGCAGCCAAGGAACCAGGACAGGGAGCTACGAGCAGTACTTC
D: TRBD1
J: TRBJ2-7
size: few
V: TRBV4-1

CDR3: CASSVRDNENDSGANVLTF
DNA: TGTGCCAGCAGCGTAAGGGACAACGAGAACGACTCTGGGGCCAACGTCCTGACTTTC
D: -
J: TRBJ2-6
size: -
V: TRBV9

CDR3: CASSLQATVEQYF
DNA: TGCGCCAGCAGCCTACAAGCGACGGTCGAGCAGTACTTC
D: -
J: TRBJ2-7
size: -
V: TRBV4-1

CDR3: CASRDSLPYGYTF
DNA: TGTGCCAGCAGGGACAGCCTCCCCTATGGCTACACCTTC
D: -
J: TRBJ1-2
size: few
V: TRBV2

CDR3: CASSFRDRGAAQYF
DNA: TGTGCCAGCAGCTTCCGGGACAGGGGGGCAGCCCAGTACTTC
D: TRBD1
J: TRBJ2-5
size: once
V: TRBV5-6

CDR3: CASSWGGQETQYF
DNA: TGTGCCAGCAGTTGGGGGGGCCAAGAGACCCAGTACTTC
D: TRBD2
J: TRBJ2-5
size: -
V: TRBV6-5

CDR3: CASSRQGDSYEQYF
DNA: TGTGCCAGCAGCAGACAGGGCGACTCCTACGAGCAGTACTTC
D: TRBD1
J: TRBJ2-7
size: -
V: TRBV11-2